This TCR beta chain was profiled in a study of blood T cell repertoires in COVID-19. Study as a whole: The cDNA or gDNA used as material had been derived from T cells, B-cell-depleted T cells, or PBMCs.

Measured with immunoSEQ multiplex PCR; TCRdb has only the in-frame clones, and not every one. The sample contains a few hundred thousand clones, roughly 85% of which appear only once. This clone appeared many times. V lost 8 bases to trimming and J lost 4 bases; unmatched junction nucleotides: 0. The CDR3 contains 12 residues. In germline, CDR1 is MDHEN, CDR2 SYDVKM. The rearrangement links TRBV28 to TRBJ2-7; 12 bases are a match to TRBD2. Sequenced sample: peripheral blood. The sequence derives from a woman aged 18-29 years with acute or convalescent COVID-19. The CDR3 loop is CASGTSGYEQYF. In nucleotides, the CDR3 is TGTGCCAGCGGGACTAGCGGGTACGAGCAGTACTTC.